The 16 T cell receptor beta chains below were found in one sample sequenced in a study of blood T cell repertoires in COVID-19. Libraries were prepared by immunoSEQ multiplex PCR; TCRdb keeps only in-frame clonotypes and omits some of them. The data contain about 210,000 clones, around 88% of them seen just once; the ten biggest clones take up about 2.5%. The sample comprised PBMCs or T cells enriched from blood (not recorded which). Receptor source: a woman between 35 and 50 years old with acute COVID-19.

V usage is TRBV18 and J usage is TRBJ1-3; no clear D. The V end was cut by 1 base, the J end by 2 bases, with 21 bases between. Germline loops: CDR1 KGHSH, CDR2 LQKENI. The CDR3 has 19 amino acids. The CDR3 loop reads CASSPLIYEATTTGNTIYF. The CDR3 DNA is TGTGCCAGCTCACCACTAATATATGAGGCCACAACTACTGGAAACACCATATATTTT.

This clone rates as medium-sized. The rearrangement links TRBV13 to TRBJ2-5; a weak D match, TRBD2 (6 bases). The CDR3 has 13 residues. In germline, CDR1 is PRHDT, CDR2 FYEKMQ (reference sequence). Trimming took 3 bases from V and 5 from J, leaving 10 bases between them. The CDR3 DNA sequence: TGTGCCAGCAGCTTGGGACTCCCCGAGACCCAGTACTTC. Encoded protein: CASSLGLPETQYF.

The chain carries TRBV5-1 and TRBJ1-6; TRBD1 aligns across 9 bases. The CDR3 has 15 amino acids. Germline CDR1 and CDR2: SGHRS and YFSETQ. J lost 4 bases, V lost 4 bases, and 3 bases had no gene match. The CDR3 here is CASSTGQGYNSPLHF. The CDR3 DNA reads TGCGCCAGCAGCACGGGACAGGGTTATAATTCACCCCTCCACTTT.

This clone was detected only a few times. This chain uses TRBV5-1 with TRBJ2-3; 9 bases map to TRBD2. The CDR3 spans 15 residues. The V gene end was trimmed by 4 bases and the J gene end by 4 bases; junction bases not matched to a gene: 7. Germline assignment: CDR1 SGHRS and CDR2 YFSETQ. CDR3 protein: CASSPTGTSPDTQYF. The DNA for the CDR3 is TGCGCCAGCAGCCCTACAGGGACTAGCCCAGATACGCAGTATTTT.

The rearrangement joins TRBV11-2 to TRBJ2-5, with 10 bases lining up with TRBD1. The CDR3 covers 15 residues. Germline CDR1 is SGHAT and CDR2 is FQNNGV. V lost 5 bases, J lost 5 bases, and 8 bases stayed unmatched. The CDR3: CASSAGDRGFETQYF. DNA for the CDR3: TGTGCCAGCAGCGCGGGGGACAGGGGTTTCGAGACCCAGTACTTC.

The chain employs TRBV30 and TRBJ1-3; the D is unclear. With 1 base removed from V and 0 bases from J, the gap between germline ends came to 10 bases. The CDR3 covers 15 residues. Germline V CDR1 and CDR2: GTSNPN, SVGIG (reference sequence). This CDR3 is CAWSELPLSGNTIYF. For the CDR3, the DNA is TGTGCCTGGAGTGAGCTTCCACTCTCTGGAAACACCATATATTTT.

The V call is TRBV3-1 (or the pseudogene TRBV3-2), the J call TRBJ1-1; 10 bases are shared with TRBD1. The CDR3 runs to 15 residues. The V and J ends lost 4 bases and 3 bases, in that order; junction bases with no gene match: 5. Germline CDR1 LGHDT, CDR2 YNNKEL (reference sequence). The CDR3 nucleotides are TGTGCCAGCAGCCGACAGGGGGCCCAGTACACTGAAGCTTTCTTT. Translation gives CASSRQGAQYTEAFF.

The sample holds a few counts of this clone. The V and J genes are TRBV7-2 and TRBJ1-2; 7 positions match TRBD1. Germline V gives CDR1 SGHTA, CDR2 FQGNSA. The length of the CDR3 is 13 residues. The trim removed 5 bases at V and 5 bases at J, leaving 5 bases unmatched. The CDR3 DNA reads TGTGCCAGCAGCCCTGGACAGGATTATGGCTACACCTTC. This encodes CASSPGQDYGYTF.

The chain recombines TRBV9 with TRBJ2-3, with a tentative D call TRBD1 (6 bases). CDR1 is SGDLS, CDR2 YYNGEE, per germline. This CDR3 spans 14 amino acids. V was cut by 4 bases and J by 1 base, with 10 bases left in between. DNA of the CDR3: TGTGCCAGCAGCTTCCGGACAGGCACAGATACGCAGTATTTT. As protein: CASSFRTGTDTQYF.

The gene calls are TRBV9 and TRBJ2-1; TRBD2 matches 14 bases. The J segment lost 10 bases and the V segment lost 0 bases, leaving 9 bases of the junction unmatched. The CDR3 has 17 amino acids. Per germline, CDR1 SGDLS and CDR2 YYNGEE. The CDR3 reads CASSVDGTSGRLKEQFF. CDR3 sequence (DNA): TGTGCCAGCAGCGTAGACGGGACTAGCGGGAGACTGAAAGAGCAGTTCTTC.

The chain links TRBV13 to TRBJ2-6, with a tentative D call TRBD2 (6 bases). Germline V gene sequence: CDR1 PRHDT, CDR2 FYEKMQ (reference sequence). The V end lost 0 bases, the J end lost 4 bases, and 10 bases lay between the germline ends. This CDR3 comprises 16 residues. CDR3 bases: TGTGCCAGCAGCTTAGGGGCGGGGACCGGGGCCAACGTCCTGACTTTC. Protein product: CASSLGAGTGANVLTF.

The chain uses TRBV6-5 and TRBJ2-7; TRBD2 agrees at 7 bases. Germline values: CDR1 MNHEY, CDR2 SVGAGI. The CDR3 covers 15 residues. V was clipped by 10 bases and J by 1 base; unmatched bases: 13. The CDR3: CATRRKRDGSYEQYV. The CDR3 DNA reads TGTGCCACCCGCCGGAAGCGGGATGGGTCCTACGAGCAGTACGTC.

The chain is built from TRBV6-5 and TRBJ2-1; D is uncertain. V was shortened by 2 bases and J by 9 bases, with 11 bases between the two germline ends. The germline V gene encodes CDR1 MNHEY and CDR2 SVGAGI. The CDR3 has 13 residues. CDR3 sequence (DNA): TGTGCCAGCAGTTACCAGAGCGTCGGTGAGCAGTTCTTC. Its protein product is CASSYQSVGEQFF.

This rearrangement joins TRBV5-4 to TRBJ2-3; weak D call: TRBD2 (6 bases). Deletions cut 4 bases from V and 6 bases from J, with 12 bases between. CDR3 size: 13 residues. CDR1 SGHNT and CDR2 YYREEE come from the germline V gene (reference sequence). CDR3 sequence (DNA): TGTGCCAGCAGCGTTGGAGGGGTTGATACGCAGTATTTT. This translates into CASSVGGVDTQYF.

This chain links TRBV5-8 with TRBJ2-3; TRBD2 is a possible D gene (6 bases). CDR3 length: 15 amino acids. V lost 0 bases to trimming and J lost 3 bases, with 11 bases between them. Germline V gene lookup returns CDR1 SGHTS and CDR2 YDEGEE. The CDR3 DNA is TGTGCCAGCAGCTTGGGACTAGACTCGACAGATACGCAGTATTTT. Translating it yields CASSLGLDSTDTQYF.

The rearrangement links TRBV19 to TRBJ1-1; 8 bases are a match to TRBD1. Germline CDR1 is LNHDA and CDR2 is SQIVND (reference sequence). This CDR3 is built from 13 residues. The junction had 11 bases not matched to a gene; V was cut back by 5 bases and J by 12 bases. CDR3 residues: CASSLAGGYETFF. CDR3 nucleotide sequence: TGTGCCAGTAGTTTGGCAGGGGGCTACGAAACTTTCTTT.